A selection of T cell receptor beta chains follows, all from one sample in a study of T cell responses to AZD1222 COVID-19 vaccine. Sequenced by immunoSEQ multiplex PCR; TCRdb stores in-frame clones only, minus some. The data show 150,000 to 180,000 clones, over 80% seen once. Sequences were derived from peripheral blood, sampled 28 days after the second AZD1222 dose. The receptors originated from an adult who received the AZD1222 COVID-19 vaccine. The CDR3 runs from the conserved cysteine through the conserved F or W. The order of the fields is J gene, clone size, D gene, V gene, CDR3 protein, CDR3 DNA. D genes are given only for firm matches. For some rows the clone size is stated as once, few or many, or as a class when expanded; others skip it.

TRBJ2-5	.	TRBD2	TRBV7-2	CASSFRTSGNQETQYF	TGTGCCAGCAGCTTCAGGACTAGCGGGAACCAAGAGACCCAGTACTTC
TRBJ2-7	.	TRBD2	TRBV7-2	CASSSRLASYEQYF	TGTGCCAGCAGCTCCCGACTAGCTTCCTACGAGCAGTACTTC
TRBJ2-1	.	.	TRBV10-2	CASSELSAFGEQFF	TGCGCCAGCAGTGAGTTGTCCGCATTTGGTGAGCAGTTCTTC
TRBJ1-6	.	.	TRBV28	CASSSGMSPLHF	TGTGCCAGCAGTTCCGGGATGTCACCCCTCCACTTT
TRBJ1-4	.	.	TRBV4-3	CASSQDLARDRRGEKLFF	TGCGCCAGCAGCCAGGACCTAGCCCGGGACCGACGAGGGGAAAAACTGTTTTTT
TRBJ1-5	.	.	TRBV19	CASSIGGDGNQPQHF	TGTGCCAGTAGTATAGGAGGGGATGGCAATCAGCCCCAGCATTTT
TRBJ2-3	once	.	TRBV9	CASSVDLANTDTQYF	TGTGCCAGCAGCGTGGACCTCGCGAACACAGATACGCAGTATTTT
TRBJ2-1	.	TRBD2	TRBV3-1/TRBV3-2	CASSQDRLAGAHEQFF	TGTGCCAGCAGCCAAGATAGGCTAGCGGGAGCTCATGAGCAGTTCTTC
TRBJ2-3	once	.	TRBV4-1	CASSQVGVGPTDTQYF	TGCGCCAGCAGCCAAGTTGGCGTGGGCCCGACAGATACGCAGTATTTT
TRBJ1-2	.	.	TRBV7-9	CASSPSSNYGYTF	TGTGCCAGCAGCCCTAGTTCGAACTATGGCTACACCTTC
TRBJ2-1	.	.	TRBV19	CASSITWQGTNEQFF	TGTGCCAGTAGTATAACTTGGCAGGGAACCAATGAGCAGTTCTTC
TRBJ1-6	.	.	TRBV28	CASSLLQFDSPLHF	TGTGCCAGCAGTTTATTACAGTTTGATTCACCCCTCCACTTT
TRBJ1-1	.	.	TRBV2	CASQVTGVNTEAFF	TGTGCCAGCCAGGTCACGGGCGTGAACACTGAAGCTTTCTTT
TRBJ1-2	.	TRBD1	TRBV19	CASSPDRGNGYTF	TGTGCCAGTAGTCCGGACAGGGGTAACGGCTACACCTTC
TRBJ2-1	once	TRBD1	TRBV5-6	CASSYTGTGFQNEQFF	TGTGCCAGCAGTTATACCGGGACAGGGTTCCAGAATGAGCAGTTCTTC
TRBJ1-1	few	.	TRBV10-2	CASMAGLTEAFF	TGCGCCAGCATGGCAGGCCTCACTGAAGCTTTCTTT
TRBJ2-6	.	.	TRBV6-1	CASSEVFGVGGATGANVLTF	TGTGCCAGCAGTGAAGTGTTCGGGGTAGGGGGTGCTACTGGGGCCAACGTCCTGACTTTC
TRBJ1-1	few	.	TRBV28	CASRLIQGMNTEAFF	TGTGCCAGCAGACTCATTCAAGGCATGAACACTGAAGCTTTCTTT
TRBJ2-1	.	.	TRBV27	CASSLSGEEQFF	TGTGCCAGCAGTTTATCAGGGGAAGAGCAGTTCTTC
TRBJ1-1	.	.	TRBV7-9	CASSLGAGAYDEAFF	TGTGCCAGCAGCTTAGGGGCGGGGGCTTATGATGAAGCTTTCTTT
TRBJ1-1	.	.	TRBV5-3	CARSAGGRGTEAFF	TGTGCCAGAAGCGCCGGGGGGCGGGGCACTGAAGCTTTCTTT
TRBJ1-2	few	TRBD1	TRBV12-5	CASGLVTGGSRWANGYTF	TGTGCTAGTGGTTTGGTAACAGGGGGCTCCAGATGGGCGAATGGCTACACCTTC
TRBJ2-1	.	.	TRBV2	CASRFTTSVGEQFF	TGTGCCAGCAGATTCACGACTAGTGTTGGCGAGCAGTTCTTC
TRBJ1-1	.	TRBD1	TRBV6-2/TRBV6-3	CASSRQGPNTEAFF	TGTGCCAGCAGCCGACAGGGGCCGAACACTGAAGCTTTCTTT
TRBJ2-5	.	.	TRBV20-1	CSAREGVGQYF	TGCAGTGCTAGAGAAGGGGTCGGCCAGTACTTC
TRBJ2-1	.	TRBD1	TRBV4-1	CASSQAQGNNEQFF	TGCGCCAGCAGCCAAGCACAGGGGAACAATGAGCAGTTCTTC
TRBJ1-2	.	.	TRBV19	CASSMAGTNYGYTF	TGTGCCAGTAGTATGGCAGGGACCAACTATGGCTACACCTTC
TRBJ2-6	.	TRBD1	TRBV3-1/TRBV3-2	CASSPMTGKPGANVLTF	TGTGCCAGCAGTCCGATGACAGGGAAGCCTGGGGCCAACGTCCTGACTTTC
TRBJ1-1	.	TRBD1	TRBV6-5	CASTLDRVKTEAFF	TGTGCCAGCACCCTAGACAGGGTTAAGACTGAAGCTTTCTTT
TRBJ2-5	.	.	TRBV2	CASSAQRLMYQETQYF	TGTGCCAGCAGTGCCCAGAGACTGATGTACCAAGAGACCCAGTACTTC
TRBJ2-2	.	TRBD2	TRBV9	CASSGRSGRNTGELFF	TGTGCCAGCAGCGGACGTAGCGGGAGGAACACCGGGGAGCTGTTTTTT
TRBJ2-1	.	TRBD2	TRBV5-1	CASSLEAGVLYNEQFF	TGCGCCAGCAGCTTGGAAGCGGGAGTACTCTACAATGAGCAGTTCTTC
TRBJ2-7	.	.	TRBV21-1	CASSNQGQGGIYEQYF	TGTGCCAGCAGCAACCAGGGACAGGGTGGGATCTACGAGCAGTACTTC
TRBJ2-6	.	.	TRBV7-2	CASSPDLPGANVLTF	TGTGCCAGCAGCCCAGACCTCCCTGGGGCCAACGTCCTGACTTTC
TRBJ2-7	.	TRBD2	TRBV6-2/TRBV6-3	CASSTRLAGGPSYEQYF	TGTGCCAGCAGTACAAGACTAGCGGGAGGGCCCTCCTACGAGCAGTACTTC
TRBJ1-6	.	.	TRBV5-1	CASSLDSGSPLHF	TGCGCCAGCAGCTTGGACAGCGGTTCACCCCTCCACTTT
TRBJ2-7	.	TRBD1	TRBV5-1	CASRPGQGVSYEQYF	TGCGCCAGCAGGCCGGGACAGGGGGTCTCCTACGAGCAGTACTTC
TRBJ2-5	.	TRBD2	TRBV7-2	CASSFLSGRTQETQYF	TGTGCCAGCAGCTTCCTTAGCGGGAGGACTCAAGAGACCCAGTACTTC
TRBJ2-5	once	TRBD1	TRBV19	CASSTGTGYQETQYF	TGTGCCAGTAGTACCGGGACAGGGTACCAAGAGACCCAGTACTTC
TRBJ2-1	.	.	TRBV4-2	CASSHPPYNEQFF	TGTGCCAGCAGCCATCCTCCCTACAATGAGCAGTTCTTC
TRBJ1-5	.	.	TRBV2	CASSTTGTGQPQHF	TGTGCCAGCAGTACCACAGGGACGGGTCAGCCCCAGCATTTT
TRBJ2-1	.	TRBD2	TRBV4-2	CASSQERTSGYNEQFF	TGTGCCAGCAGCCAAGAACGGACTAGCGGTTACAATGAGCAGTTCTTC
TRBJ2-1	.	TRBD1	TRBV10-2	CASRPTGGNHNEQFF	TGCGCCAGCAGACCGACAGGGGGCAACCACAATGAGCAGTTCTTC
TRBJ1-1	.	.	TRBV5-1	CASSSGTLVTEAFF	TGCGCCAGCAGCTCCGGGACATTGGTTACTGAAGCTTTCTTT
TRBJ2-1	.	.	TRBV7-2	CASTPVAAYNEQFF	TGTGCCAGCACCCCCGTGGCAGCATACAATGAGCAGTTCTTC
TRBJ1-6	.	.	TRBV27	CASSALPQPGRNSPLHF	TGTGCCAGCAGTGCCCTTCCCCAGCCCGGACGAAATTCACCCCTCCACTTT
TRBJ1-5	.	.	TRBV19	CASHNVNQPQHF	TGTGCCAGTCACAATGTAAATCAGCCCCAGCATTTT
TRBJ2-2	.	TRBD1	TRBV5-1	CASSPGTGGAGTGELFF	TGCGCCAGCAGTCCCGGGACAGGGGGCGCGGGCACCGGGGAGCTGTTTTTT
TRBJ2-1	.	.	TRBV29-1	CSVGGVPFYNEQFF	TGCAGCGTTGGGGGGGTCCCGTTTTACAATGAGCAGTTCTTC
TRBJ2-7	once	TRBD2	TRBV5-1	CASSLVLAGSYEQYF	TGCGCCAGCAGCTTGGTATTAGCGGGATCCTACGAGCAGTACTTC
TRBJ2-7	once	.	TRBV5-4	CASSLYSFREQYF	TGTGCCAGCAGCTTGTACTCCTTCCGCGAGCAGTACTTC
TRBJ1-1	.	.	TRBV2	CASSVKENTEAFF	TGTGCCAGCAGTGTGAAAGAGAACACTGAAGCTTTCTTT
TRBJ2-7	.	.	TRBV9	CASSPRTDIYEQYF	TGTGCCAGCAGCCCCCGGACAGACATCTACGAGCAGTACTTC